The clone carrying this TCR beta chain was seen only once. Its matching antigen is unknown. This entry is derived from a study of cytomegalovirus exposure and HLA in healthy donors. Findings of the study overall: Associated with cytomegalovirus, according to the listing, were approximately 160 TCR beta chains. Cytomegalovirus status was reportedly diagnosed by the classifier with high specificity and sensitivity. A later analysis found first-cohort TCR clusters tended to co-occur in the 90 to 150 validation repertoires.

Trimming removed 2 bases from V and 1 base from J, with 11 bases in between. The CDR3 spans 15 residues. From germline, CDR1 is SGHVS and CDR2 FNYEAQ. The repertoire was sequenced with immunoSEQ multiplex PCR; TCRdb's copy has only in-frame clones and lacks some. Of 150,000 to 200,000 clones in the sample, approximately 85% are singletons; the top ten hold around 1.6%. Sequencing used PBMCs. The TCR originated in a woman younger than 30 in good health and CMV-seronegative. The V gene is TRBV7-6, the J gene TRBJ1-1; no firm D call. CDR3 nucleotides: TGTGCCAGCAGCTTATTTGGCTCCTCGAACACTGAAGCTTTCTTT. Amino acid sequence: CASSLFGSSNTEAFF.